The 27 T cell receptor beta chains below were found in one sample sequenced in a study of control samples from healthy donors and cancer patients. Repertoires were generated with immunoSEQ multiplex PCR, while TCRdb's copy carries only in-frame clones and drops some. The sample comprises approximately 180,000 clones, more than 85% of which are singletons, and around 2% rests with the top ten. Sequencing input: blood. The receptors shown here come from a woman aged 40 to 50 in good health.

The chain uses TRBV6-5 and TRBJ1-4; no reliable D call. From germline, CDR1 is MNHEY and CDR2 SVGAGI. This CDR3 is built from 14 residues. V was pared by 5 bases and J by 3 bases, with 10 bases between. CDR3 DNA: TGTGCCAGCAGTCAACGGGGTCCTAATGAAAAACTGTTTTTT. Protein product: CASSQRGPNEKLFF.

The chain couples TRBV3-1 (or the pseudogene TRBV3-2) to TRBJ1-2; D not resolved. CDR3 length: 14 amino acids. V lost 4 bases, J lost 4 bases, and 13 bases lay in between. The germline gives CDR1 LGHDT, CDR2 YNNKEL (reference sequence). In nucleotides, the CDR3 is TGTGCCAGCAGCCCCGACGCGGGGTCCTATGGCTACACCTTC. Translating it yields CASSPDAGSYGYTF.

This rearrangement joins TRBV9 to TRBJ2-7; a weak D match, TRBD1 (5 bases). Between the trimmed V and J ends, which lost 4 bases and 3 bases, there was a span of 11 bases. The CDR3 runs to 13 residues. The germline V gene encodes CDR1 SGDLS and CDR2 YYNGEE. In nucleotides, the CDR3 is TGTGCCAGCAGCCCCCAGGGTGGCTACGAGCAGTACTTC. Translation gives CASSPQGGYEQYF.

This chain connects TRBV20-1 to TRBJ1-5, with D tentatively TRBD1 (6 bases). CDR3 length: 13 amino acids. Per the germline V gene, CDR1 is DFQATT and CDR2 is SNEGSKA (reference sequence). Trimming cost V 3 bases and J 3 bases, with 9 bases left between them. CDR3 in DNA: TGCAGTGCTAGTTCGGGGGCCAATCAGCCCCAGCATTTT. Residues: CSASSGANQPQHF.

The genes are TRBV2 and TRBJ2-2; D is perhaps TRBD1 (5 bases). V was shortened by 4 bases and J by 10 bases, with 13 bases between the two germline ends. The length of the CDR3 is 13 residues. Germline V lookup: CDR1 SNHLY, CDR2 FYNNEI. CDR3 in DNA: TGTGCCAGCAGTGCCGGACAACCGGCGGAGCTGTTTTTT. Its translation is CASSAGQPAELFF.

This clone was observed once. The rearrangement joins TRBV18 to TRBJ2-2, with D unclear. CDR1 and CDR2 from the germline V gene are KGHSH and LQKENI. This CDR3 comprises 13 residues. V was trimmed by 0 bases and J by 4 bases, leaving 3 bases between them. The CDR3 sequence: CASSPPSTGELFF. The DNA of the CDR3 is TGTGCCAGCTCACCACCTTCCACCGGGGAGCTGTTTTTT.

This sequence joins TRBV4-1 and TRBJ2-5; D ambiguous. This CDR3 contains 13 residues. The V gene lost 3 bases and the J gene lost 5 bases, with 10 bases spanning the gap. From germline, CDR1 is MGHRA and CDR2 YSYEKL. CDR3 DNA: TGCGCCAGCAGCCAGCCCGCCGCGGAGACCCAGTACTTC. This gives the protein CASSQPAAETQYF.

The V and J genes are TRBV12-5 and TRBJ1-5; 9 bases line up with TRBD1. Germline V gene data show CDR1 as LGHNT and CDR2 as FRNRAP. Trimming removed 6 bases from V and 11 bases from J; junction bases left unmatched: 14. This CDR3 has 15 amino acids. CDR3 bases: TGTGCTAGTGGCCCCGGCCGGGACAGGGTCGAGTCCCAGCATTTT. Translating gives CASGPGRDRVESQHF.

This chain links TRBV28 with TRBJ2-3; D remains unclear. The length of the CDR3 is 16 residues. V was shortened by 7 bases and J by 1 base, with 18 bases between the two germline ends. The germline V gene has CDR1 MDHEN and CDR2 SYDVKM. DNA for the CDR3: TGTGCCAGCACCATTCACGTAGGCTCGGGCACAGATACGCAGTATTTT. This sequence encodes CASTIHVGSGTDTQYF.

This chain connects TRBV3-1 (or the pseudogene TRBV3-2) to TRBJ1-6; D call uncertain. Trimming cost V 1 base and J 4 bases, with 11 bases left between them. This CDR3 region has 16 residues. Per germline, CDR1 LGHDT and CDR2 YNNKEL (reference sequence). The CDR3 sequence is CASSQVGGSYNSPLHF. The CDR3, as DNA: TGTGCCAGCAGCCAAGTTGGTGGATCTTATAATTCACCCCTCCACTTT.

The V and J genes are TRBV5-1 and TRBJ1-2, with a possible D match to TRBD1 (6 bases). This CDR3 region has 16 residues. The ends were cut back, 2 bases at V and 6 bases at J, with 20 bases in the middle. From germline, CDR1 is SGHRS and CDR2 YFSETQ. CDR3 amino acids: CASSLTPPRGLDGYTF. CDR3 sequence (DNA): TGCGCCAGCAGCTTAACCCCACCGAGGGGGTTGGATGGCTACACCTTC. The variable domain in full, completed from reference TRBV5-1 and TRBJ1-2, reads KAGVTQTPRYLIKTRGQQVTLSCSPISGHRSVSWYQQTPGQGLQFLFEYFSETQRNKGNFPGRFSGRQFSNSRSEMNVSTLELGDSALYLCASSLTPPRGLDGYTFGSGTRLTVV.

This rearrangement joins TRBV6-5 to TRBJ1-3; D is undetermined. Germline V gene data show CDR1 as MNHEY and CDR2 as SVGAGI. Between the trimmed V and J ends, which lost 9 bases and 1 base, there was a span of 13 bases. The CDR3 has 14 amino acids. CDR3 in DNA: TGTGCCAGTTATGACGGGTGGTCTGGAAACACCATATATTTT. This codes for CASYDGWSGNTIYF.

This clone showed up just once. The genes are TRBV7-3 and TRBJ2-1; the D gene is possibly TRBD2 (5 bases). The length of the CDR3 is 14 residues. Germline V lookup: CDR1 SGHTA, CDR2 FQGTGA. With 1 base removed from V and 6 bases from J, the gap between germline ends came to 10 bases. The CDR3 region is CASSLNGVGNEQFF. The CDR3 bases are TGTGCCAGCAGCTTAAACGGGGTGGGCAATGAGCAGTTCTTC. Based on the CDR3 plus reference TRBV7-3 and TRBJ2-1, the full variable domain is GAGVSQTPSNKVTEKGKYVELRCDPISGHTALYWYRQSLGQGPEFLIYFQGTGAADDSGLPNDRFFAVRPEGSVSTLKIQRTERGDSAVYLCASSLNGVGNEQFFGPGTRLTVL.

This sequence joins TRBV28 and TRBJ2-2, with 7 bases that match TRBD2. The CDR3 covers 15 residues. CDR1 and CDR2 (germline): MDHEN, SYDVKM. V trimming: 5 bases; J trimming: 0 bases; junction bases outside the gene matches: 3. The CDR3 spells CASSLGGANTGELFF. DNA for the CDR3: TGTGCCAGCAGTCTGGGGGGGGCGAACACCGGGGAGCTGTTTTTT.

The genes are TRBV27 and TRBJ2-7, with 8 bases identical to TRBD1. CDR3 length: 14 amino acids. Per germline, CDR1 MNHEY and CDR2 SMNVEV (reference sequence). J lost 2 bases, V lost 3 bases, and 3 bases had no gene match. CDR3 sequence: CASSFGTGAYEQYF. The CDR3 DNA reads TGTGCCAGCAGTTTTGGGACAGGAGCCTACGAGCAGTACTTC.

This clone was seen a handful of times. The CDR3 nucleotides are TGCGCCAGCAGCTTTGGGGGCTTTGGGGCGGGCACTGAAGCTTTCTTT. Its protein product is CASSFGGFGAGTEAFF. The V gene is TRBV5-1, the J gene TRBJ1-1, with D tentatively TRBD1 (6 bases). Germline CDR1 and CDR2: SGHRS and YFSETQ. Trimming stripped 2 bases from V and 4 bases from J, with 18 bases between. The CDR3 length is 16 residues. Full variable domain (remainder filled in from reference TRBV5-1 and TRBJ1-1): KAGVTQTPRYLIKTRGQQVTLSCSPISGHRSVSWYQQTPGQGLQFLFEYFSETQRNKGNFPGRFSGRQFSNSRSEMNVSTLELGDSALYLCASSFGGFGAGTEAFFGQGTRLTVV.

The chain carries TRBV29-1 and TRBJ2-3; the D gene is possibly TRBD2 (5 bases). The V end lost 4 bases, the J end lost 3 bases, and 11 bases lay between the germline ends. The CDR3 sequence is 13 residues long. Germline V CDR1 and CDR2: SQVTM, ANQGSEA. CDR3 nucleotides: TGCAGCGTTGGAATAAGGGAGACAGATACGCAGTATTTT. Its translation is CSVGIRETDTQYF.

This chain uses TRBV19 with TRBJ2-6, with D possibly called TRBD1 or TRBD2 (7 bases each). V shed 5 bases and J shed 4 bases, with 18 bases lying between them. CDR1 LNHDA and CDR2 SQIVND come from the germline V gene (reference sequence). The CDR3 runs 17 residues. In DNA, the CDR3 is TGTGCCAGTAGTTACGACAGGGAGGGGCTAGGGGCCAACGTCCTGACTTTC. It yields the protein CASSYDREGLGANVLTF.

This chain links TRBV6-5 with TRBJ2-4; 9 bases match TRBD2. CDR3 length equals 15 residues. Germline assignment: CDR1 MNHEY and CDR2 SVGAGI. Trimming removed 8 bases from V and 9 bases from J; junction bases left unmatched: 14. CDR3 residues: CASGADIAGEGIQYF. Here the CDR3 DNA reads TGTGCCAGCGGGGCGGATATAGCGGGGGAGGGCATTCAGTACTTC.

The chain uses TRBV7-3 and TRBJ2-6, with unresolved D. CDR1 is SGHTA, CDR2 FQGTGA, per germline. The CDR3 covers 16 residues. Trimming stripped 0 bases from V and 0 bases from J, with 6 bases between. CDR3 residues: CASSLTIDSGANVLTF. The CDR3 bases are TGTGCCAGCAGCTTAACGATAGACTCTGGGGCCAACGTCCTGACTTTC.

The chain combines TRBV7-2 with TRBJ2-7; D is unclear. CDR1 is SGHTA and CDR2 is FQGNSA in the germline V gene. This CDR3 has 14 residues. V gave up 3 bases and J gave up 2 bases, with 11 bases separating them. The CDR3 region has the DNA TGTGCCAGCAGCTTGAATTTTTGGACCTACGAGCAGTACTTC. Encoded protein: CASSLNFWTYEQYF.

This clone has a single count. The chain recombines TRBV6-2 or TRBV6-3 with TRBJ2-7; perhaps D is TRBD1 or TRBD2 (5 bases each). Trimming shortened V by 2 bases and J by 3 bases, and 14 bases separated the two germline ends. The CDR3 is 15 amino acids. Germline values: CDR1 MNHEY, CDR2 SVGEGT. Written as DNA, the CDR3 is TGTGCCAGCAGTTACCGGGGCTCGGTGAACTACGAGCAGTACTTC. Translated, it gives CASSYRGSVNYEQYF.

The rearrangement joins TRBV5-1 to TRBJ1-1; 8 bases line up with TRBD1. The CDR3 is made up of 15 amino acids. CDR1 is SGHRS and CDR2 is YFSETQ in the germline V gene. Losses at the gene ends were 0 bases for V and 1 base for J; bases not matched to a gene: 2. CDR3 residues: CASSLGQGRNTEAFF. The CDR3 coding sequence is TGCGCCAGCAGCTTGGGACAGGGGAGGAACACTGAAGCTTTCTTT.

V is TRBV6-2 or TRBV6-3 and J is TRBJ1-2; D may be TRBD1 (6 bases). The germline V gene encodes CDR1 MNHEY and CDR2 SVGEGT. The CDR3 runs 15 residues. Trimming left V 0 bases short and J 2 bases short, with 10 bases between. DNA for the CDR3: TGTGCCAGCAGTTACTCGGCAGGGGAGAACTATGGCTACACCTTC. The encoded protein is CASSYSAGENYGYTF.

CDR3 amino acids: CASGADRLYGYTF. The CDR3 DNA reads as TGTGCTAGTGGCGCGGACAGACTATATGGCTACACCTTC. The chain recombines TRBV12-5 with TRBJ1-2; possibly TRBD1 for D (6 bases). Trimming left V 6 bases short and J 5 bases short, with 13 bases between. This CDR3 region has 13 residues. From germline, CDR1 is LGHNT and CDR2 FRNRAP.

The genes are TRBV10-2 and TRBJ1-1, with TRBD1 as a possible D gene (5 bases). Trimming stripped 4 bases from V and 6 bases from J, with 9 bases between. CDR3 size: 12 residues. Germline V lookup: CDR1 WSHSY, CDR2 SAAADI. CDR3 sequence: CASSGGGAEAFF. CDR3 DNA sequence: TGCGCCAGCAGTGGGGGGGGAGCTGAAGCTTTCTTT.

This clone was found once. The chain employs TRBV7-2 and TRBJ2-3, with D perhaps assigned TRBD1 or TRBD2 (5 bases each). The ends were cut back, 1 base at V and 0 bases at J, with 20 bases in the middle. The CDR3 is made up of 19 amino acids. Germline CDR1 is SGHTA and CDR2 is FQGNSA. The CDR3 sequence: CASSLVLATVTMSTDTQYF. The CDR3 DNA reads TGTGCCAGCAGCTTAGTCTTAGCGACAGTAACTATGAGCACAGATACGCAGTATTTT.